The 21 T cell receptor beta chains below come from one sample, sequenced in a study of CD8 T cells in Susac syndrome. When the RNA was reverse transcribed, random hexamers were used with an input of about 0.5 to 1 ug. TCRdb processed the immunoSEQ multiplex PCR reads anew with MiXCR; each CDR3 protein has one entry. This sample has about 120,000 distinct CDR3 sequences; around 94% occur once, and the top ten carry approximately 0.089%. The sample was CD4+ T cells from PBMCs. These receptors all stem from a human donor in good health.

CDR3 in DNA: TGTGCCAGCAGTTACCCCGGGACAGGCCCCACTGAAGCTTTCTTT. Translation: CASSYPGTGPTEAFF. This rearrangement joins TRBV6-2 or TRBV6-3 to TRBJ1-1; 8 bases fit TRBD1. J was trimmed by 4 bases and V by 2 bases; bases with no gene match: 6. Germline CDR1 is MNHEY and CDR2 is SVGEGT. The CDR3 sequence is 15 residues long.

The CDR3 coding sequence is TGTGCCAGCGAACAGGAGCTACTTCTCGGGCAGTACTTC. This sequence encodes CASEQELLLGQYF. The chain employs TRBV5-5 and TRBJ2-7; tentatively, D is TRBD1 (5 bases). There are 13 residues in the CDR3. Per the germline V gene, CDR1 is SGHKS and CDR2 is YYEKEE (reference sequence). V was cut by 7 bases and J by 9 bases, with 20 bases left in between.

This rearrangement joins TRBV9 to TRBJ2-2; the D is unclear. Germline loops: CDR1 SGDLS, CDR2 YYNGEE. The length of the CDR3 is 13 residues. Trimming removed 4 bases at V and 1 base at J, with 5 bases between. The CDR3 protein is CASSTQNTGELFF. The CDR3 DNA is TGTGCCAGCAGCACCCAGAACACCGGGGAGCTGTTTTTT. Based on the CDR3 plus reference TRBV9 and TRBJ2-2, the full variable domain is DSGVTQTPKHLITATGQRVTLRCSPRSGDLSVYWYQQSLDQGLQFLIQYYNGEERAKGNILERFSAQQFPDLHSELNLSSLELGDSALYFCASSTQNTGELFFGEGSRLTVL.

The V call is TRBV5-1, the J call TRBJ2-5; perhaps TRBD1 as D (6 bases). CDR3 length: 16 amino acids. V lost 4 bases to trimming and J lost 2 bases, with 18 bases between them. Germline CDR1 reads SGHRS; CDR2 reads YFSETQ. CDR3 sequence: CASSIGTLGRQETQYF. CDR3 nucleotide sequence: TGCGCCAGCAGCATAGGGACACTCGGTAGACAAGAGACCCAGTACTTC.

The CDR3 reads CSADRQHMNTGELFF. The CDR3 DNA follows: TGCAGTGCCGATCGACAGCATATGAACACCGGGGAGCTGTTTTTT. The chain has TRBV20-1 and TRBJ2-2; maybe TRBD1 (5 bases). This CDR3 has 15 amino acids. V was clipped by 6 bases and J by 1 base, with 15 bases between them. Germline V gene sequence: CDR1 DFQATT, CDR2 SNEGSKA (reference sequence).

The chain has TRBV15 and TRBJ1-5; no clear D. There are 13 residues in the CDR3. V lost 0 bases and J lost 5, with 5 bases in between. Germline CDR1 reads LNHNV; CDR2 reads YYDKDF (reference sequence). CDR3 in amino acids: CATSRDRDQPQHF. The CDR3 DNA follows: TGTGCCACCAGCAGAGATAGGGATCAGCCCCAGCATTTT.

This chain uses TRBV7-3 with TRBJ2-5, with unresolved D. CDR3 length: 13 residues. V was pared by 2 bases and J by 4 bases, with 8 bases between. Looked up from germline, CDR1 is SGHTA and CDR2 is FQGTGA. The CDR3 spells CASSLGFLETQYF. CDR3 nucleotide sequence: TGTGCCAGCAGCTTAGGGTTTTTAGAGACCCAGTACTTC.

The chain employs TRBV6-6 and TRBJ2-7; 9 bases line up with TRBD1. With V trimmed by 8 bases and J by 2 bases, 10 bases remained unmatched. The CDR3 totals 15 residues. CDR1 is MNHNY and CDR2 is SVGAGI in the germline V gene (reference sequence). The CDR3 loop is CASRPGQGPAYEQYF. As DNA, the CDR3 is TGTGCCAGCCGGCCCGGACAGGGGCCTGCCTACGAGCAGTACTTC.

The chain is built from TRBV7-2 and TRBJ2-7; TRBD2 is a possible D gene (6 bases). Trimming took off 2 bases at V and 5 bases at J, with 13 bases between the two ends. There are 14 residues in the CDR3. Per germline, CDR1 SGHTA and CDR2 FQGNSA. For the CDR3, the DNA is TGTGCCAGCAGCTTAAGGCGGGATAAGGACGAGCAGTACTTC. Translating gives CASSLRRDKDEQYF.

CDR3 amino acids: CSARDFTANYGYTF. Written as DNA, the CDR3 is TGCAGTGCTCGGGACTTTACCGCTAACTATGGCTACACCTTC. The chain has TRBV20-1 and TRBJ1-2; possible D gene TRBD1, 5 bases. The CDR3 runs 14 residues. The V and J ends lost 5 bases and 0 bases respectively, with 13 bases between them. CDR1 is DFQATT, CDR2 SNEGSKA, per germline (reference sequence).

This chain links TRBV20-1 with TRBJ2-7, with D tentatively TRBD1 (5 bases). V was shortened by 3 bases and J by 5 bases, with 14 bases between the two germline ends. CDR1 and CDR2 (germline): DFQATT, SNEGSKA (reference sequence). The CDR3 sequence is 13 residues long. The CDR3 DNA is TGCAGTGCTAGGGCCGATGGGGCTCACGAGCAGTACTTC. Amino acids: CSARADGAHEQYF.

V gene TRBV18 combines with J gene TRBJ2-5; perhaps TRBD1 as D (6 bases). The germline CDR1 and CDR2 sequences are KGHSH and LQKENI. The CDR3 loop spans 14 amino acids. Trimming took 0 bases from V and 4 from J, leaving 9 bases between them. CDR3 amino acids: CASSPPSRGETQYF. CDR3 nucleotide sequence: TGTGCCAGCTCACCACCGTCCAGGGGAGAGACCCAGTACTTC.

The V gene is TRBV19, the J gene TRBJ2-1; perhaps TRBD2 as D (6 bases). Trimming pared 7 bases from V and 6 bases from J, leaving 10 bases between. CDR1 is LNHDA and CDR2 is SQIVND in the germline V gene (reference sequence). This CDR3 has 12 amino acids. The CDR3 DNA reads as TGTGCCAGTACCATGGGAGGCAATGAGCAGTTCTTC. The encoded protein is CASTMGGNEQFF.

This chain links TRBV11-2 with TRBJ1-4, with 7 nucleotides matching TRBD1. Germline V gene data show CDR1 as SGHAT and CDR2 as FQNNGV. Unmatched junction bases numbered 8, after V lost 5 bases and J lost 5 bases. The CDR3 consists of 15 residues. The CDR3 DNA is TGTGCCAGCAGCCCAGACGGACAGGCGAATGAAAAACTGTTTTTT. It yields the protein CASSPDGQANEKLFF.

This sequence joins TRBV9 and TRBJ2-2, with 7 bases aligning to TRBD1. J gave up 4 bases and V 8 bases, and 2 bases lay outside the gene matches. CDR1 is SGDLS, CDR2 YYNGEE, per germline. This CDR3 contains 12 residues. CDR3 sequence (DNA): TGTGCCAGTAAGGGGGCCACCGGGGAGCTGTTTTTT. It specifies CASKGATGELFF.

This chain uses TRBV9 with TRBJ2-5; D gene ambiguous. CDR1 is SGDLS and CDR2 is YYNGEE in the germline V gene. Trimming stripped 9 bases from V and 1 base from J, with 13 bases between. CDR3 length equals 13 residues. As DNA, the CDR3 is TGTGCCACCTCCCGAACGGCCCAAGAGACCCAGTACTTC. It yields the protein CATSRTAQETQYF.

This chain links TRBV5-1 with TRBJ2-7; tentatively, D is TRBD2 (6 bases). Germline CDR1 and CDR2: SGHRS and YFSETQ. The CDR3 consists of 14 residues. With 0 bases removed from V and 5 bases from J, the gap between germline ends came to 12 bases. For the CDR3, the DNA is TGCGCCAGCAGCTTGGTTGGAGGGACGGACGAGCAGTACTTC. Protein product: CASSLVGGTDEQYF.

The chain recombines TRBV7-9 with TRBJ1-1; D not certain. CDR1 and CDR2 (germline): SEHNR, FQNEAQ (reference sequence). The V end lost 6 bases, the J end lost 1 base, and 9 bases lay between the germline ends. The CDR3 is made up of 13 amino acids. CDR3 amino acids: CASSYEKNTEAFF. The CDR3 coding sequence is TGTGCCAGCAGTTACGAGAAGAACACTGAAGCTTTCTTT.

This chain joins TRBV25-1 and TRBJ2-7; D not resolved. The CDR3 runs 13 residues. Deletions cut 2 bases from V and 3 bases from J, with 8 bases between. Germline V gene sequence: CDR1 MGHDK, CDR2 SYGVNS. CDR3 region: CASSEVSNYEQYF. CDR3 sequence (DNA): TGTGCCAGCAGTGAAGTTTCGAACTACGAGCAGTACTTC.

The rearrangement joins TRBV29-1 to TRBJ2-7; D possibly corresponds to TRBD1 (5 bases). Trimming removed 4 bases from V and 3 bases from J, with 19 bases in between. Germline V lookup: CDR1 SQVTM, CDR2 ANQGSEA. The CDR3 sequence is 15 residues long. The DNA for the CDR3 is TGCAGCGTTGGGTTCCGACAGAGTTTTTTCTACGAGCAGTACTTC. Amino acid sequence: CSVGFRQSFFYEQYF.

This chain links TRBV25-1 with TRBJ1-1; D is uncertain. The CDR3 consists of 15 residues. Trimming removed 6 bases from V and 0 bases from J, with 14 bases in between. CDR1 and CDR2 (germline): MGHDK, SYGVNS. The CDR3 loop reads CASRGLAGLNTEAFF. CDR3 in DNA: TGTGCCAGCAGAGGTCTGGCGGGTCTGAACACTGAAGCTTTCTTT.